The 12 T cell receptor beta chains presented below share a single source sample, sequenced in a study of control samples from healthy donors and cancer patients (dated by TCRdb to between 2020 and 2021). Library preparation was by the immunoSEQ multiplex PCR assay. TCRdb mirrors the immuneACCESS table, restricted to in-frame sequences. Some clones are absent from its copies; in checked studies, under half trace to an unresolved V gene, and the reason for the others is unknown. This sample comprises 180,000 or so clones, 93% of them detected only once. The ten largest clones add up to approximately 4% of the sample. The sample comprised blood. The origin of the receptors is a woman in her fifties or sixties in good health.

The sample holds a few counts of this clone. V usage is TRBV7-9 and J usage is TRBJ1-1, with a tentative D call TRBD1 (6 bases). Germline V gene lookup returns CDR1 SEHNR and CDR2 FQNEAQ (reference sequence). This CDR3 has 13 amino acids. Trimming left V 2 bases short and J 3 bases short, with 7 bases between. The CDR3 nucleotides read TGTGCCAGCAGCTTAAGGGGGGACACTGAAGCTTTCTTT. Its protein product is CASSLRGDTEAFF. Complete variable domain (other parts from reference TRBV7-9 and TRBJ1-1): DTGVSQNPRHKITKRGQNVTFRCDPISEHNRLYWYRQTLGQGPEFLTYFQNEAQLEKSRLLSDRFSAERPKGSFSTLEIQRTEQGDSAMYLCASSLRGDTEAFFGQGTRLTVV.

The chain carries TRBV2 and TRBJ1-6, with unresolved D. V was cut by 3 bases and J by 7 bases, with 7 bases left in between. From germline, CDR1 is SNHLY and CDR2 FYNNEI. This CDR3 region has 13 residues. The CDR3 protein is CASSDRPNSPLHF. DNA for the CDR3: TGTGCCAGCAGTGATAGACCCAATTCACCCCTCCACTTT.

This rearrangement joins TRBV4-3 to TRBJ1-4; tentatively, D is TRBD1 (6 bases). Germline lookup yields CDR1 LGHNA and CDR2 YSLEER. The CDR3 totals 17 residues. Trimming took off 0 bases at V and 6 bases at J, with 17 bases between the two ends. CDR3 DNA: TGCGCCAGCAGCCAAGATGGCCCCAGGGAGGGGGATGAAAAACTGTTTTTT. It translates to CASSQDGPREGDEKLFF.

CDR3 nucleotides: TGTGCCAGCAGCTTAGGGGTGCAGGGAAGTGAAAAACTGTTTTTT. Translating it yields CASSLGVQGSEKLFF. The chain combines TRBV7-9 with TRBJ1-4; the D gene is possibly TRBD1 (5 bases). Looked up from germline, CDR1 is SEHNR and CDR2 is FQNEAQ (reference sequence). CDR3 size: 15 residues. V lost 1 base to trimming and J lost 7 bases, with 13 bases between them.

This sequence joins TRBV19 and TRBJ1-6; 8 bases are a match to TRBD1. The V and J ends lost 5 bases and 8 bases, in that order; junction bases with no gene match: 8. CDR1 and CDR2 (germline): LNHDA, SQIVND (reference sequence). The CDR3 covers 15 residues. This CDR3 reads CASSPVTGVHSPLHF. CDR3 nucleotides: TGTGCCAGTAGTCCGGTGACAGGGGTGCATTCACCCCTCCACTTT.

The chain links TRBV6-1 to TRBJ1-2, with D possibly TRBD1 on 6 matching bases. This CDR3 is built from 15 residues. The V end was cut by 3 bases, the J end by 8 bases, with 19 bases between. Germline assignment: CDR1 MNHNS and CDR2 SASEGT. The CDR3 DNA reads TGTGCCAGCAGTGAGAACGACTTGACAGGAATCGGCTACACCTTC. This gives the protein CASSENDLTGIGYTF.

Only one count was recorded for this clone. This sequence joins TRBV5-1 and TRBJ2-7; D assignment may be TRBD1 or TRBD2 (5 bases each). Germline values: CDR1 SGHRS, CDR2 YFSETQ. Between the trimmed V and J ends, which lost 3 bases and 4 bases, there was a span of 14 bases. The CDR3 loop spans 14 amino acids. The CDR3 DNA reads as TGCGCCAGCAGCTCGCCTGGGACGCTTTACGAGCAGTACTTC. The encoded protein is CASSSPGTLYEQYF.

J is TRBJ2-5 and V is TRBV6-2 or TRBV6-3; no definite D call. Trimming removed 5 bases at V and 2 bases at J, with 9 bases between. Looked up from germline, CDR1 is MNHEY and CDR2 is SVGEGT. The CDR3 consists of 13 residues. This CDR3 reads CASSPLEQETQYF. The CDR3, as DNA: TGTGCCAGCAGTCCCCTGGAGCAAGAGACCCAGTACTTC.

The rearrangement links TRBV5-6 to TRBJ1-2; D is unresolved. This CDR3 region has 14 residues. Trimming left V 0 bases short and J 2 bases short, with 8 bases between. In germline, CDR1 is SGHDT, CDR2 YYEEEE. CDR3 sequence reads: CASSLGAENYGYTF. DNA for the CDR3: TGTGCCAGCAGCTTGGGTGCAGAGAACTATGGCTACACCTTC.

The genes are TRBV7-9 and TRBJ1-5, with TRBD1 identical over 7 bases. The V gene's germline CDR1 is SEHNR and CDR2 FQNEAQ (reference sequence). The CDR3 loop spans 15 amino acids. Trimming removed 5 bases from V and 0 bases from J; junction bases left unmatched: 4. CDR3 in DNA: TGTGCCAGCAGCCAGGGGGACAGTAGCAATCAGCCCCAGCATTTT. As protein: CASSQGDSSNQPQHF. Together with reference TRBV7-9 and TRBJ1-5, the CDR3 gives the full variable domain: DTGVSQNPRHKITKRGQNVTFRCDPISEHNRLYWYRQTLGQGPEFLTYFQNEAQLEKSRLLSDRFSAERPKGSFSTLEIQRTEQGDSAMYLCASSQGDSSNQPQHFGDGTRLSIL.

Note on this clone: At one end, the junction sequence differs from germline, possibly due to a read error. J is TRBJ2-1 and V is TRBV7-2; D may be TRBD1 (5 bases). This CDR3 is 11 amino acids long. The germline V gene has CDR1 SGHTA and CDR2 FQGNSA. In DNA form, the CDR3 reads TGTGCCAGCAGCCCAGGGTACGAGCAGCTCTTC. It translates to CASSPGYEQLF.

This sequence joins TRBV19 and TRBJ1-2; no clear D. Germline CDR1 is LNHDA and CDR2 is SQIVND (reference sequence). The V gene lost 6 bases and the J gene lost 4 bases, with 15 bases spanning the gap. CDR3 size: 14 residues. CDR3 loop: CASSISSVSYGYTF. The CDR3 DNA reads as TGTGCCAGTAGCATTAGCTCGGTTAGCTATGGCTACACCTTC.